This T cell receptor (beta chain) was sequenced during a study of quantifying T cell responses using KT2 cells. Study overall: Reverse transcription used primers in the TCR alpha and beta constant regions.

About this clonotype itself: Its antigen remains unidentified.

Study-wide points: At about one KT2 cell per 100,000 PBMC, KT2 sequences were still detected.

A single-stranded UMI oligo with SP2 sequence was ligated to cDNA 3' ends. An equimolar mix of RC1.1 and RC1.2 primed the beta chain across TRBC1 and TRBC2. One entry per CDR3 protein results from TCRdb running MiXCR on the UMI-ligation and nested PCR reads. Among over 55,000 distinct CDR3 sequences listed, around 12% were seen once. Germline V CDR1 and CDR2: MNHEY, SVGAGI. Trimming stripped 7 bases from V and 2 bases from J, with 9 bases between. The CDR3 totals 13 residues. The sample comprised PBMCs spiked with cells of the T cell clone KT2. This chain joins TRBV6-5 and TRBJ1-5, with D possibly TRBD1 on 5 matching bases. This sequence was found in a human donor. The CDR3 is CASTRDRNQPQHF. CDR3 DNA: TGTGCCAGCACCAGGGACCGCAATCAGCCCCAGCATTTT.